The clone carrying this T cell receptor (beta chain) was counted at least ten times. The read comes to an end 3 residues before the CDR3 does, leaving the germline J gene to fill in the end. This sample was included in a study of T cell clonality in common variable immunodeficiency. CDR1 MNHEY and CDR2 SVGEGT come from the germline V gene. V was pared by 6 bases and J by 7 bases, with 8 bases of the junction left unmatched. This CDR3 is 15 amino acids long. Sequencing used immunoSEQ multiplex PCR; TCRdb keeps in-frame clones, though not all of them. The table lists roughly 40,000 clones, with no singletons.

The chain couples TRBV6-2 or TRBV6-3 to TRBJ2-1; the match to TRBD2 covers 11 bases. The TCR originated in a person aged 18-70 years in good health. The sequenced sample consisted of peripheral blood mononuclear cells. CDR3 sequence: CASSSGTSGANEQFF. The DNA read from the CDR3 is TGTGCCAGCAGCAGCGGGACTAGCGGCGCAAATGAG.